Listed below are T cell receptor beta chains from one sample, sequenced in a study of cytomegalovirus exposure and HLA in healthy donors. Clones were sequenced by immunoSEQ multiplex PCR, and TCRdb holds only the in-frame ones, with some missing. Found here are some 160,000 clones, 73% of them singletons; the top ten hold 5.4%. The sequencing sample was made of PBMCs. The receptor set was obtained from a woman under 30 in good health and CMV-seropositive. Each CDR3 is given with its conserved first and last residue. Fields, in order: D gene, V gene, J gene, clone size, CDR3 protein, CDR3 DNA. The D gene is left open where the match is weak. Rows may omit the clone size; those that give it use once, few, many or a size class.

d_call: NA; v_call: TRBV10-2; j_call: TRBJ2-6; clone_size: NA; cdr3_aa: CATTRGANVLTF; cdr3_nt: TGCGCCACCACTCGGGGGGCCAACGTCCTGACTTTC
d_call: NA; v_call: TRBV4-1; j_call: TRBJ2-3; clone_size: NA; cdr3_aa: CASSQDLAFTDTQYF; cdr3_nt: TGCGCCAGCAGCCAAGATTTAGCCTTCACAGATACGCAGTATTTT
d_call: TRBD1; v_call: TRBV19; j_call: TRBJ1-1; clone_size: few; cdr3_aa: CASSSQGSANTEAFF; cdr3_nt: TGTGCCAGTAGCTCACAGGGGTCCGCTAACACTGAAGCTTTCTTT
d_call: TRBD2; v_call: TRBV28; j_call: TRBJ2-7; clone_size: NA; cdr3_aa: CASSSGGSGVTYEQYF; cdr3_nt: TGTGCCAGCAGTTCCGGAGGTAGCGGGGTTACCTACGAGCAGTACTTC
d_call: NA; v_call: TRBV19; j_call: TRBJ2-3; clone_size: few; cdr3_aa: CASSIQRIADTQYF; cdr3_nt: TGTGCCAGTAGTATCCAAAGAATTGCGGATACGCAGTATTTT
d_call: TRBD1; v_call: TRBV7-9; j_call: TRBJ2-7; clone_size: NA; cdr3_aa: CASGLDRGYYEQYF; cdr3_nt: TGTGCCAGCGGACTCGACAGGGGGTACTACGAGCAGTACTTC
d_call: NA; v_call: TRBV7-2; j_call: TRBJ2-1; clone_size: NA; cdr3_aa: CASSSQGLGQFF; cdr3_nt: TGTGCCAGCAGCTCTCAGGGGTTGGGGCAGTTCTTC
d_call: TRBD2; v_call: TRBV13; j_call: TRBJ2-1; clone_size: NA; cdr3_aa: CASSLGGLGDNEQFF; cdr3_nt: TGTGCCAGCAGCTTAGGGGGACTAGGGGACAATGAGCAGTTCTTC
d_call: TRBD1; v_call: TRBV5-1; j_call: TRBJ2-7; clone_size: few; cdr3_aa: CASSLRTGVSYEQYF; cdr3_nt: TGCGCCAGCAGCTTGAGGACAGGGGTTTCTTACGAGCAGTACTTC
d_call: NA; v_call: TRBV7-2; j_call: TRBJ1-1; clone_size: NA; cdr3_aa: CASSFLQENTEAFF; cdr3_nt: TGTGCCAGCAGCTTCTTACAAGAGAACACTGAAGCTTTCTTT
d_call: NA; v_call: TRBV4-1; j_call: TRBJ1-2; clone_size: NA; cdr3_aa: CASSQNRYGYTF; cdr3_nt: TGCGCCAGCAGCCAAAACCGGTATGGCTACACCTTC
d_call: TRBD2; v_call: TRBV7-9; j_call: TRBJ2-7; clone_size: NA; cdr3_aa: CASSLASGETYEQYF; cdr3_nt: TGTGCCAGCAGCTTAGCTAGCGGGGAGACCTACGAGCAGTACTTC
d_call: TRBD2; v_call: TRBV5-4; j_call: TRBJ2-3; clone_size: few; cdr3_aa: CASSLISGGSDTQYF; cdr3_nt: TGTGCCAGCAGCTTGATCAGCGGGGGCTCAGATACGCAGTATTTT
d_call: TRBD2; v_call: TRBV7-3; j_call: TRBJ2-5; clone_size: NA; cdr3_aa: CSSGGGAAETQYF; cdr3_nt: TGTTCCAGCGGCGGGGGGGCGGCGGAGACCCAGTACTTC
d_call: TRBD1; v_call: TRBV6-5; j_call: TRBJ2-5; clone_size: NA; cdr3_aa: CASSEGTAETQYF; cdr3_nt: TGTGCCAGCAGTGAAGGGACAGCAGAGACCCAGTACTTC
d_call: TRBD1; v_call: TRBV14; j_call: TRBJ2-7; clone_size: NA; cdr3_aa: CASSQEAGGDEQYF; cdr3_nt: TGTGCCAGCAGCCAAGAGGCAGGGGGCGACGAGCAGTACTTC
d_call: TRBD1; v_call: TRBV30; j_call: TRBJ2-5; clone_size: NA; cdr3_aa: CAWSIPGQGAQTQYF; cdr3_nt: TGTGCCTGGAGCATTCCGGGACAGGGGGCACAGACCCAGTACTTC
d_call: NA; v_call: TRBV19; j_call: TRBJ1-2; clone_size: once; cdr3_aa: CASSGRGKGANYGYTF; cdr3_nt: TGTGCCAGTAGTGGTCGGGGAAAAGGCGCTAACTATGGCTACACCTTC
d_call: NA; v_call: TRBV19; j_call: TRBJ2-7; clone_size: NA; cdr3_aa: CASSIGAVSSYEQYF; cdr3_nt: TGTGCCAGTAGTATAGGGGCAGTAAGCTCCTACGAGCAGTACTTC
d_call: NA; v_call: TRBV9; j_call: TRBJ2-1; clone_size: NA; cdr3_aa: CASSVDYEQFF; cdr3_nt: TGTGCCAGCAGCGTAGACTATGAGCAGTTCTTC
d_call: TRBD2; v_call: TRBV19; j_call: TRBJ2-7; clone_size: NA; cdr3_aa: CASSPGLASSYEQYF; cdr3_nt: TGTGCCAGTAGTCCAGGACTAGCGTCCTCCTACGAGCAGTACTTC
d_call: NA; v_call: TRBV7-6; j_call: TRBJ1-3; clone_size: few; cdr3_aa: CASSPGPGFGTIYF; cdr3_nt: TGTGCCAGCAGCCCCGGACCGGGGTTCGGCACCATATATTTT
d_call: NA; v_call: TRBV30; j_call: TRBJ1-6; clone_size: NA; cdr3_aa: CAWSRSYNSPLHF; cdr3_nt: TGTGCCTGGAGTCGCTCCTATAATTCACCCCTCCACTTT
d_call: NA; v_call: TRBV2; j_call: TRBJ1-1; clone_size: NA; cdr3_aa: CAQAVTGRYTEAFF; cdr3_nt: TGTGCCCAAGCGGTGACAGGACGATACACTGAAGCTTTCTTT
d_call: NA; v_call: TRBV21-1; j_call: TRBJ2-5; clone_size: NA; cdr3_aa: CASSQGQGASRKTQYF; cdr3_nt: TGTGCCAGCAGCCAGGGACAGGGGGCGTCACGTAAGACCCAGTACTTC
d_call: NA; v_call: TRBV6-1; j_call: TRBJ2-7; clone_size: few; cdr3_aa: CASSETVVEQYF; cdr3_nt: TGTGCCAGCAGTGAGACAGTAGTGGAGCAGTACTTC
d_call: NA; v_call: TRBV7-8; j_call: TRBJ1-2; clone_size: NA; cdr3_aa: CASSLAGGAAPGYGHTF; cdr3_nt: TGTGCCAGCAGCTTAGCAGGGGGTGCCGCCCCGGGGTATGGCCACACCTTC
d_call: TRBD1; v_call: TRBV27; j_call: TRBJ2-1; clone_size: NA; cdr3_aa: CASSLGQGREQFF; cdr3_nt: TGTGCCAGCAGTTTAGGACAGGGAAGAGAGCAGTTCTTC
d_call: TRBD1; v_call: TRBV18; j_call: TRBJ1-2; clone_size: NA; cdr3_aa: CASSQLTGDIYGYTF; cdr3_nt: TGTGCCAGCTCACAACTGACAGGGGATATCTATGGCTACACCTTC
d_call: NA; v_call: TRBV7-2; j_call: TRBJ2-7; clone_size: few; cdr3_aa: CASSQGRGGTYEQYF; cdr3_nt: TGTGCCAGCAGCCAGGGGCGCGGGGGTACCTACGAGCAGTACTTC
d_call: NA; v_call: TRBV27; j_call: TRBJ2-1; clone_size: few; cdr3_aa: CASSLSVWGPLNEQFF; cdr3_nt: TGTGCCAGCAGTTTATCCGTCTGGGGGCCCTTAAATGAGCAGTTCTTC
d_call: NA; v_call: TRBV30; j_call: TRBJ2-7; clone_size: NA; cdr3_aa: CAWSFSNYEQYF; cdr3_nt: TGTGCCTGGAGCTTTAGCAACTACGAGCAGTACTTC
d_call: NA; v_call: TRBV28; j_call: TRBJ1-1; clone_size: few; cdr3_aa: CASSQGGKGYTEAFF; cdr3_nt: TGTGCCAGCAGCCAGGGAGGGAAGGGGTACACTGAAGCTTTCTTT
d_call: NA; v_call: TRBV7-2; j_call: TRBJ1-1; clone_size: NA; cdr3_aa: CASSLEPDTEAFF; cdr3_nt: TGTGCCAGCAGCTTAGAGCCGGACACTGAAGCTTTCTTT
d_call: TRBD2; v_call: TRBV6-1; j_call: TRBJ2-3; clone_size: NA; cdr3_aa: CASSEGLAGGPDTQYF; cdr3_nt: TGTGCCAGCAGTGAAGGACTAGCGGGGGGTCCAGATACGCAGTATTTT
d_call: NA; v_call: TRBV6-5; j_call: TRBJ1-1; clone_size: NA; cdr3_aa: CASTLYGGSAAFF; cdr3_nt: TGTGCCAGCACCCTCTACGGAGGGTCAGCAGCTTTCTTT
d_call: NA; v_call: TRBV6-6; j_call: TRBJ1-5; clone_size: NA; cdr3_aa: CASSYVQLNQPQHF; cdr3_nt: TGTGCCAGCAGTTACGTACAGCTCAATCAGCCCCAGCATTTT
d_call: TRBD1; v_call: TRBV5-6; j_call: TRBJ2-1; clone_size: NA; cdr3_aa: CASSPDRGLYNEQFF; cdr3_nt: TGTGCCAGCAGCCCGGACAGGGGGCTCTACAATGAGCAGTTCTTC
d_call: NA; v_call: TRBV19; j_call: TRBJ1-5; clone_size: NA; cdr3_aa: CASNKNRDQPQHF; cdr3_nt: TGTGCCAGTAATAAGAACAGGGATCAGCCCCAGCATTTT
d_call: NA; v_call: TRBV6-5; j_call: TRBJ2-3; clone_size: once; cdr3_aa: CASSPLGGDTQYF; cdr3_nt: TGTGCCAGCAGTCCCCTCGGAGGAGATACGCAGTATTTT
d_call: NA; v_call: TRBV27; j_call: TRBJ2-4; clone_size: NA; cdr3_aa: CASSSSGINIQYF; cdr3_nt: TGTGCCAGCAGTTCGTCAGGGATAAACATTCAGTACTTC
d_call: TRBD1; v_call: TRBV2; j_call: TRBJ1-1; clone_size: NA; cdr3_aa: CASSQDRGLTEAFF; cdr3_nt: TGTGCCAGCAGCCAAGACAGGGGGCTCACTGAAGCTTTCTTT
d_call: NA; v_call: TRBV6-1; j_call: TRBJ1-2; clone_size: once; cdr3_aa: CASSPRPGGYTF; cdr3_nt: TGTGCCAGCAGTCCACGGCCGGGGGGCTACACCTTC